The T cell receptor beta chain under discussion was sequenced for a study of blood T cells in healthy people across ages. CDR1 is DFQATT and CDR2 is SNEGSKA in the germline V gene (reference sequence). Trimming cost V 4 bases and J 5 bases; bases outside gene matches: 8. The CDR3 length is 14 residues. Then a second PCR, running roughly 7 to 12 cycles, was carried out with a sample-barcoded 5' primer and a J-beta primer mix. TCRdb called the 5' RACE reads again in MiXCR, with one record for every CDR3 protein. In the table there are 1.5 million to 2 million distinct CDR3 sequences, under 30% of which are singletons. This clonotype came up a few times. Its antigen is still unknown. Study-level findings and limits: Age showed a roughly linear inverse relationship with TCR beta diversity per million T cells. It was the long-lived donors that had more naive CD4+ cells and higher diversity than aged donors.

Every sample had a minimum of 6.5 million PBMCs isolated. The chain couples TRBV20-1 to TRBJ2-5; 9 nucleotides agree with TRBD2. The sequenced sample was blood. This receptor was taken from a woman in her 30s in good health. Here the CDR3 DNA reads TGCAGTGCTAAGGTGTCTAGCGGGACGGAGACCCAGTACTTC. It yields the protein CSAKVSSGTETQYF.